Presented here are 26 T cell receptor beta chains from one specimen sequenced in a study of T cell responses to AZD1222 COVID-19 vaccine. The method was immunoSEQ multiplex PCR; TCRdb's version includes in-frame clones alone and lacks a portion of them. The sample has 140,000 to 150,000 clones; around 90% are singletons. Sequencing was performed on peripheral blood, taken on day 0 of MenACWY control vaccination. Receptor source: an adult in good health.

V is TRBV7-3 and J is TRBJ2-2, with unresolved D. CDR1 is SGHTA and CDR2 is FQGTGA in the germline V gene. This CDR3 has 15 residues. Trimming removed 2 bases at V and 0 bases at J, with 7 bases between. CDR3 protein: CASSLGVSNTGELFF. CDR3 coding DNA: TGTGCCAGCAGCTTAGGGGTCTCGAACACCGGGGAGCTGTTTTTT.

This rearrangement joins TRBV2 to TRBJ1-1, with 8 positions matching TRBD1. V trimming: 7 bases; J trimming: 11 bases; junction bases outside the gene matches: 9. The CDR3 has 12 residues. From germline, CDR1 is SNHLY and CDR2 FYNNEI. CDR3 amino acids: CASNFATGDAFF. For the CDR3, the DNA is TGTGCCAGCAATTTCGCGACAGGGGATGCTTTCTTT.

The V gene is TRBV11-2, the J gene TRBJ2-7, with a tentative D call TRBD2 (5 bases). Germline V lookup: CDR1 SGHAT, CDR2 FQNNGV. The V end lost 3 bases, the J end lost 2 bases, and 8 bases lay between the germline ends. The CDR3 loop spans 13 amino acids. The CDR3 nucleotides are TGTGCCAGCAGCTTGGGGAGTACCTACGAGCAGTACTTC. It encodes CASSLGSTYEQYF.

The V and J genes are TRBV3-1 (or the pseudogene TRBV3-2) and TRBJ1-1; 7 positions match TRBD1. Germline lookup yields CDR1 LGHDT and CDR2 YNNKEL (reference sequence). CDR3 length: 14 amino acids. The ends lost 3 bases at V and 6 bases at J; junction bases unmatched: 7. For the CDR3, the DNA is TGTGCCAGCAGCCATGCCGACAGGGTGGCTGAAGCTTTCTTT. As protein: CASSHADRVAEAFF.

This clone occurred once. The chain carries TRBV7-9 and TRBJ1-6, with D possibly being TRBD1 (6 bases). CDR1 is SEHNR, CDR2 FQNEAQ, per germline (reference sequence). V shed 5 bases and J shed 10 bases, with 12 bases lying between them. The CDR3 runs to 13 residues. In nucleotides, the CDR3 is TGTGCCAGCAGCCAAAGGGGGGGGTCACCCCTCCACTTT. It yields the protein CASSQRGGSPLHF.

V usage is TRBV5-1 and J usage is TRBJ1-2, with 7 bases aligning to TRBD1. Trimming took 5 bases from V and 4 from J; bases not matched to a gene: 8. In germline, CDR1 is SGHRS, CDR2 YFSETQ. This CDR3 comprises 14 residues. CDR3 coding DNA: TGCGCCAGCAGTCAGGAGACAGGGATCTATGGCTACACCTTC. It encodes CASSQETGIYGYTF.

This clone came up a few times. The chain joins TRBV2 to TRBJ1-1; D ambiguous. The CDR3 is made up of 12 amino acids. CDR1 and CDR2 (germline): SNHLY, FYNNEI. V lost 4 bases to trimming and J lost 6 bases, with 9 bases between them. This CDR3 reads CASSAWRAEAFF. The CDR3, as DNA: TGTGCCAGCAGTGCTTGGAGAGCTGAAGCTTTCTTT.

V gene TRBV29-1 combines with J gene TRBJ2-7, with 7 bases identical to TRBD1. V shed 4 bases, J shed 5 bases, and the junction held 11 bases outside the gene matches. The CDR3 is 14 amino acids. From germline, CDR1 is SQVTM and CDR2 ANQGSEA. CDR3 DNA: TGCAGCGTTGGGAAGAGGGGGCTAGTAAACGAGCAGTACTTC. Translation: CSVGKRGLVNEQYF.

This clone is a singleton in its sample. The chain recombines TRBV27 with TRBJ2-1; 9 nucleotides agree with TRBD2. This CDR3 comprises 17 residues. CDR1 MNHEY and CDR2 SMNVEV come from the germline V gene (reference sequence). J gave up 1 base and V 2 bases, and 6 bases lay outside the gene matches. CDR3 DNA: TGTGCCAGCAGTTTACTCAGAGCGGGAGGTTCCTACAATGAGCAGTTCTTC. Its translation: CASSLLRAGGSYNEQFF.

This clone was counted only a few times. V gene TRBV5-1 combines with J gene TRBJ2-2; D is unclear. The CDR3 has 13 residues. The germline gives CDR1 SGHRS, CDR2 YFSETQ. Trimming cost V 9 bases and J 3 bases, with 12 bases left between them. The CDR3 nucleotides are TGCGCCACCCAGCCACTGGACACCGGGGAGCTGTTTTTT. Protein: CATQPLDTGELFF.

The chain uses TRBV15 and TRBJ1-2; 12 bases agree with TRBD1. Germline V gives CDR1 LNHNV, CDR2 YYDKDF (reference sequence). The CDR3 is made up of 15 amino acids. The V gene end was trimmed by 5 bases and the J gene end by 6 bases; junction bases not matched to a gene: 7. The CDR3 reads CATSPGTGGGDGYTF. CDR3 bases: TGTGCCACCAGCCCGGGGACAGGGGGCGGGGATGGCTACACCTTC.

J is TRBJ2-2 and V is TRBV4-1; possible D gene TRBD2, 5 bases. Per the germline V gene, CDR1 is MGHRA and CDR2 is YSYEKL. Trimming cost V 1 base and J 4 bases, with 13 bases left between them. The CDR3 length is 16 residues. CDR3 DNA: TGCGCCAGCAGCCAAGCTAAGCGCGGGCCCACCGGGGAGCTGTTTTTT. This sequence encodes CASSQAKRGPTGELFF.

The rearrangement links TRBV28 to TRBJ2-1; 8 bases match TRBD1. V gave up 5 bases and J gave up 7 bases; unmatched junction bases: 7. The CDR3 spans 14 residues. Germline CDR1 reads MDHEN; CDR2 reads SYDVKM. CDR3 protein: CASSTRQGLNEQFF. In DNA form, the CDR3 reads TGTGCCAGCAGTACCCGACAGGGGTTGAATGAGCAGTTCTTC.

The chain has TRBV5-1 and TRBJ2-2; D is possibly TRBD1 or TRBD2 (5 bases each). V was trimmed by 3 bases and J by 3 bases, leaving 9 bases between them. The germline V gene has CDR1 SGHRS and CDR2 YFSETQ. CDR3 length: 14 amino acids. The CDR3 DNA is TGCGCCAGCAGCTCGCAGGGAGACACCGGGGAGCTGTTTTTT. Encoded protein: CASSSQGDTGELFF.

J is TRBJ2-3 and V is TRBV7-2, with D uncertain. The CDR3 contains 16 residues. V shed 1 base and J shed 8 bases, with 19 bases lying between them. The germline CDR1 and CDR2 sequences are SGHTA and FQGNSA. The CDR3, as DNA: TGTGCCAGCAGCTTAGGCCTCCGGGCTCCTTGGAGTACGCAGTATTTT. Translation gives CASSLGLRAPWSTQYF.

The CDR3 loop reads CASSENSGGDNEQFF. The CDR3 nucleotides read TGTGCCAGCAGTGAAAATAGCGGGGGGGACAATGAGCAGTTCTTC. J is TRBJ2-1 and V is TRBV2; 11 bases line up with TRBD2. The germline gives CDR1 SNHLY, CDR2 FYNNEI. The CDR3 runs to 15 residues. Trimming removed 2 bases from V and 5 bases from J; junction bases left unmatched: 2.

The chain uses TRBV6-5 and TRBJ1-1; D unresolved. The V end lost 2 bases, the J end lost 0 bases, and 4 bases lay between the germline ends. From germline, CDR1 is MNHEY and CDR2 SVGAGI. The CDR3 spans 13 residues. The CDR3 DNA follows: TGTGCCAGCAGTTACCAGGTGAACACTGAAGCTTTCTTT. The encoded protein is CASSYQVNTEAFF.

J is TRBJ2-7 and V is TRBV5-1, with 7 bases aligning to TRBD2. V dropped 3 bases and J dropped 4; count of bases not matched to a gene: 7. The germline V gene has CDR1 SGHRS and CDR2 YFSETQ. The CDR3 has 14 residues. The CDR3: CASSWGGVGYEQYF. CDR3 in DNA: TGCGCCAGCAGCTGGGGGGGTGTCGGGTACGAGCAGTACTTC.

The chain recombines TRBV13 with TRBJ2-1, with D possibly being TRBD1 (7 bases). CDR1 is PRHDT, CDR2 FYEKMQ, per germline (reference sequence). This CDR3 has 14 residues. The V and J ends lost 5 bases and 8 bases respectively, with 16 bases between them. In DNA form, the CDR3 reads TGTGCCAGCAGCCGCGGACAGGAGGGGGATGAGCAGTTCTTC. Translating gives CASSRGQEGDEQFF.

The rearrangement joins TRBV12-3 or TRBV12-4 to TRBJ2-7, with D tentatively TRBD1 or TRBD2 (5 bases each). The CDR3 loop spans 12 amino acids. Trimming pared 3 bases from V and 6 bases from J, leaving 9 bases between. CDR3 sequence reads: CASSFLGREQYF. The CDR3 nucleotides read TGTGCCAGCAGTTTTCTGGGACGCGAGCAGTACTTC.

DNA for the CDR3: TGTGCCAGCAGCCGCTTTGGGGGAGCGGTGAACACTGAAGCTTTCTTT. This encodes CASSRFGGAVNTEAFF. This chain connects TRBV11-2 to TRBJ1-1; D possibly corresponds to TRBD1 (5 bases). Germline lookup yields CDR1 SGHAT and CDR2 FQNNGV. This CDR3 comprises 16 residues. Trimming stripped 5 bases from V and 0 bases from J, with 16 bases between. Variable domain in full (rest from reference TRBV11-2 and TRBJ1-1): EAGVAQSPRYKIIEKRQSVAFWCNPISGHATLYWYQQILGQGPKLLIQFQNNGVVDDSQLPKDRFSAERLKGVDSTLKIQPAKLEDSAVYLCASSRFGGAVNTEAFFGQGTRLTVV.

The genes are TRBV18 and TRBJ1-1; 8 nucleotides align to TRBD1. Germline V gives CDR1 KGHSH, CDR2 LQKENI. With 5 bases clipped from V and 3 bases from J, the junction kept 5 bases outside the gene matches. The CDR3 runs 14 residues. The CDR3: CASSEEQGDTEAFF. CDR3 bases: TGTGCCAGCTCAGAAGAACAGGGGGACACTGAAGCTTTCTTT.

This chain uses TRBV3-1 (or the pseudogene TRBV3-2) with TRBJ2-7; TRBD2 might be the D (5 bases). V lost 1 base and J 12 bases, leaving 25 bases between the germline ends. Germline values: CDR1 LGHDT, CDR2 YNNKEL (reference sequence). The CDR3 is 16 residues long. The CDR3 bases are TGTGCCAGCAGCCAAGCCGCTAGCAGAGGGAGAGCCCCCCCGTACTTC. It specifies CASSQAASRGRAPPYF.

The chain carries TRBV6-5 and TRBJ1-1; no reliable D call. Trimming removed 0 bases at V and 0 bases at J, with 8 bases between. This CDR3 has 15 residues. Germline V gene lookup returns CDR1 MNHEY and CDR2 SVGAGI. The DNA of the CDR3 is TGTGCCAGCAGTTACTCAGTCGCGGTGAACACTGAAGCTTTCTTT. Amino acids: CASSYSVAVNTEAFF.

The rearrangement joins TRBV29-1 to TRBJ2-3; 9 bases are a match to TRBD1. Germline lookup yields CDR1 SQVTM and CDR2 ANQGSEA. The CDR3 has 16 residues. V shed 4 bases, J shed 3 bases, and the junction held 11 bases outside the gene matches. The CDR3 DNA follows: TGCAGCGTTGCGGGACAGGGAGGTCTCGGGACAGATACGCAGTATTTT. Translation: CSVAGQGGLGTDTQYF.

This sequence joins TRBV28 and TRBJ1-1; no clear D. The CDR3 is 13 residues long. The V gene's germline CDR1 is MDHEN and CDR2 SYDVKM. Deletions cut 6 bases from V and 1 base from J, with 9 bases between. This chain's CDR3 is CASRALRNTEAFF. CDR3 nucleotide sequence: TGTGCCAGCAGAGCTCTGAGGAACACTGAAGCTTTCTTT. The full variable domain, completed using reference TRBV28 and TRBJ1-1, is DVKVTQSSRYLVKRTGEKVFLECVQDMDHENMFWYRQDPGLGLRLIYFSYDVKMKEKGDIPEGYSVSREKKERFSLILESASTNQTSMYLCASRALRNTEAFFGQGTRLTVV.